The 17 T cell receptor beta chains given below trace back to one sample, sequenced in a study of human T cells and chemical hapten exposure. It was unfractionated whole blood from which total RNA was extracted. TCRdb fed the 5' RACE reads into MiXCR, producing one record per CDR3 protein. The sample yields 120,000 to 150,000 distinct CDR3 sequences, roughly 4.1% seen once. These receptors were obtained from a female donor in good health.

The chain employs TRBV7-2 and TRBJ1-6, with D perhaps TRBD1 (6 bases). The V and J ends lost 0 bases and 8 bases respectively, with 14 bases between them. Per the germline V gene, CDR1 is SGHTA and CDR2 is FQGNSA. The CDR3 is made up of 16 amino acids. The CDR3 DNA reads TGTGCCAGCAGCTTAGCGTGGCAGGGGAGTTATTCACCCCTCCACTTT. This sequence encodes CASSLAWQGSYSPLHF.

This clonotype has at least ten counts. The chain carries TRBV7-2 and TRBJ2-3, with 8 bases identical to TRBD2. V shed 1 base, J shed 6 bases, and the junction held 12 bases outside the gene matches. From germline, CDR1 is SGHTA and CDR2 FQGNSA. This CDR3 is 17 amino acids long. The CDR3 DNA sequence: TGTGCCAGCAGCTTAGAAGGTCATCGGGGGGGCCTGGATACGCAGTATTTT. It yields the protein CASSLEGHRGGLDTQYF.

This clonotype was seen many times. The rearrangement joins TRBV5-6 to TRBJ1-2, with D uncertain. This CDR3 has 13 residues. The germline V and J ends were trimmed by 0 bases and 3 bases, with 6 bases remaining between them. CDR1 and CDR2 (germline): SGHDT, YYEEEE. The CDR3, as DNA: TGTGCCAGCAGCTTGGCCCCAGACTATGGCTACACCTTC. Translation: CASSLAPDYGYTF.

This clonotype was found many times. V gene TRBV7-9 combines with J gene TRBJ2-1; D call uncertain. The CDR3 has 11 amino acids. Germline V gives CDR1 SEHNR, CDR2 FQNEAQ (reference sequence). V was clipped by 8 bases and J by 10 bases, with 12 bases between them. The CDR3 DNA follows: TGTGCCAGCTCCCGATTGGTCGAGCAGTTCTTC. Residues: CASSRLVEQFF.

The CDR3 spells CASSLAVGTAGYF. DNA of the CDR3: TGTGCCAGCAGCTTAGCCGTCGGGACCGCGGGGTATTTT. The chain recombines TRBV11-1 with TRBJ2-3; TRBD1 or TRBD2 may be the D gene (5 bases each). V was pared by 0 bases and J by 14 bases, with 15 bases between. Germline V gives CDR1 SGHAT, CDR2 FQDESV (reference sequence). This CDR3 is 13 amino acids long.

The table lists this clonotype with many counts. CDR3 amino acids: CASSSQSRGWTEAFF. DNA for the CDR3: TGTGCCAGCAGTTCCCAGTCCCGGGGGTGGACTGAAGCTTTCTTT. The V and J genes are TRBV6-2 or TRBV6-3 and TRBJ1-1, with a weak D call TRBD1 (5 bases). V was cut by 4 bases and J by 5 bases, with 17 bases left in between. CDR1 MNHEY and CDR2 SVGEGT come from the germline V gene. The CDR3 is 15 residues long.

This clonotype was seen more than once but under ten times. The V and J genes are TRBV12-3 or TRBV12-4 and TRBJ2-7; 9 positions match TRBD1. This CDR3 has 14 amino acids. J gave up 10 bases and V 7 bases, and 14 bases lay outside the gene matches. The DNA of the CDR3 is TGTGCCAGCACTCTACAGGGGGCGCGATATAGTCAGTACTTC. It encodes CASTLQGARYSQYF.

The genes are TRBV9 and TRBJ2-1; D may be TRBD2 (6 bases). The CDR3 totals 16 residues. V was shortened by 4 bases and J by 6 bases, with 20 bases between the two germline ends. The germline V gene encodes CDR1 SGDLS and CDR2 YYNGEE. CDR3 region: CASSPQIRRGINEQFF. CDR3 bases: TGTGCCAGCAGCCCCCAGATCCGGAGGGGAATCAATGAGCAGTTCTTC. Full variable domain (rest looked up from reference TRBV9 and TRBJ2-1): DSGVTQTPKHLITATGQRVTLRCSPRSGDLSVYWYQQSLDQGLQFLIQYYNGEERAKGNILERFSAQQFPDLHSELNLSSLELGDSALYFCASSPQIRRGINEQFFGPGTRLTVL.

This clonotype was counted between two and nine times. This chain uses TRBV3-1 with TRBJ2-1; no clear D. The length of the CDR3 is 14 residues. Trimming cost V 0 bases and J 3 bases, with 6 bases left between them. Per the germline V gene, CDR1 is LGHDT and CDR2 is YNNKEL (reference sequence). This chain's CDR3 is CASSQDYSYNEQFF. For the CDR3, the DNA is TGTGCCAGCAGCCAAGATTACAGCTACAATGAGCAGTTCTTC.

The chain is built from TRBV6-5 and TRBJ1-2; D gene unclear. The CDR3 has 14 amino acids. CDR1 is MNHEY, CDR2 SVGAGI, per germline. The V gene lost 5 bases and the J gene lost 4 bases, with 14 bases spanning the gap. The CDR3 is CASSTPGRFYGYTF. The CDR3 DNA reads TGTGCCAGCAGTACCCCCGGACGGTTCTATGGCTACACCTTC.

This clonotype was seen at least ten times. This chain joins TRBV6-4 and TRBJ1-3; 10 bases are shared with TRBD1. The V gene's germline CDR1 is MRHNA and CDR2 SNTAGT. The CDR3 runs 18 residues. V was clipped by 7 bases and J by 0 bases; unmatched bases: 12. CDR3 bases: TGTGCCAGCACCCAAGACAGGGGGCGAACACTCTCTGGAAACACCATATATTTT. This codes for CASTQDRGRTLSGNTIYF.

This clonotype has a handful of counts. The genes are TRBV10-3 and TRBJ1-3; D ambiguous. The CDR3 is 18 residues long. Germline assignment: CDR1 ENHRY and CDR2 SYGVKD. Trimming cost V 7 bases and J 0 bases, with 22 bases left between them. CDR3 sequence: CAIKSHSSQSASGNTIYF. The DNA for the CDR3 is TGTGCCATCAAATCACACTCGTCCCAAAGCGCCTCTGGAAACACCATATATTTT.

Many counts were recorded for this clonotype. The chain carries TRBV11-1 and TRBJ1-2; 7 nucleotides align to TRBD1. CDR1 is SGHAT, CDR2 FQDESV, per germline (reference sequence). This CDR3 region has 14 residues. J was trimmed by 4 bases and V by 5 bases; bases with no gene match: 7. The CDR3 DNA is TGTGCCAGCAGCCCCACGACAGGGCCCTATGGCTACACCTTC. Translation gives CASSPTTGPYGYTF.

The chain has TRBV7-2 and TRBJ2-3; no definite D call. The CDR3 contains 14 residues. V was clipped by 2 bases and J by 2 bases, with 8 bases between them. Germline V gives CDR1 SGHTA, CDR2 FQGNSA. CDR3 loop: CASSLRPITDTQYF. CDR3 bases: TGTGCCAGCAGCTTAAGGCCTATCACAGATACGCAGTATTTT. The full variable domain, in which reference TRBV7-2 and TRBJ2-3 provide the parts outside the CDR3, is GAGVSQSPSNKVTEKGKDVELRCDPISGHTALYWYRQSLGQGLEFLIYFQGNSAPDKSGLPSDRFSAERTGGSVSTLTIQRTQQEDSAVYLCASSLRPITDTQYFGPGTRLTVL.

This clonotype was counted at least ten times. The J gene is TRBJ1-4, the V gene TRBV2; D uncertain. This CDR3 is built from 14 residues. V lost 6 bases, J lost 0 bases, and 8 bases lay in between. Germline CDR1 and CDR2: SNHLY and FYNNEI. The CDR3 DNA reads as TGTGCCAGCAGCCGGACCGCAACTAATGAAAAACTGTTTTTT. Translating it yields CASSRTATNEKLFF.

Ten or more counts support this clonotype. The J gene is TRBJ2-7, the V gene TRBV19; TRBD1 agrees at 9 bases. The CDR3 consists of 13 residues. CDR1 and CDR2 from the germline V gene are LNHDA and SQIVND (reference sequence). The ends lost 3 bases at V and 8 bases at J; junction bases unmatched: 5. The CDR3 region is CASSIRDRAKQYF. CDR3 DNA: TGTGCCAGTAGTATTCGGGACAGGGCGAAGCAGTACTTC.

This clonotype was seen ten or more times. The chain recombines TRBV28 with TRBJ2-3, with D uncertain. Germline CDR1 MDHEN, CDR2 SYDVKM. V gave up 3 bases and J gave up 6 bases, with 4 bases separating them. This CDR3 comprises 11 residues. For the CDR3, the DNA is TGTGCCAGCAGTTTGCAGGATACGCAGTATTTT. It encodes CASSLQDTQYF.